This TCR beta chain is from a study of cytomegalovirus exposure and HLA in healthy donors. Whole-study results and caveats: When a later analysis compared HLA-associated TCR beta chains with equally common others, the HLA-associated chains turned out to be more clonally expanded and to have lower generation probabilities. A reported reduction in N-insertions relative to the approximately 670-donor mean was seen in an Asian-associated ancestry cluster in a later analysis.

As concerns this clone: As yet, its antigen is unknown.

PCR was performed using 60 Vbeta and 13 Jbeta primers. Clones were sequenced by immunoSEQ multiplex PCR, and TCRdb holds only the in-frame ones, with some missing. This sample's table has about 48,000 clones. The CDR3 is 15 amino acids. V gave up 0 bases and J gave up 0 bases, with 9 bases separating them. Germline lookup yields CDR1 SGHNT and CDR2 YENEEA. The sequenced sample consisted of PBMCs. This chain connects TRBV11-3 to TRBJ2-7, with D possibly TRBD1 on 5 matching bases. The source is a woman aged 40 to 55 in good health and CMV-seronegative. In DNA form, the CDR3 reads TGTGCCAGCAGCTTAGATATGACAGACTCCTACGAGCAGTACTTC. Translating it yields CASSLDMTDSYEQYF.